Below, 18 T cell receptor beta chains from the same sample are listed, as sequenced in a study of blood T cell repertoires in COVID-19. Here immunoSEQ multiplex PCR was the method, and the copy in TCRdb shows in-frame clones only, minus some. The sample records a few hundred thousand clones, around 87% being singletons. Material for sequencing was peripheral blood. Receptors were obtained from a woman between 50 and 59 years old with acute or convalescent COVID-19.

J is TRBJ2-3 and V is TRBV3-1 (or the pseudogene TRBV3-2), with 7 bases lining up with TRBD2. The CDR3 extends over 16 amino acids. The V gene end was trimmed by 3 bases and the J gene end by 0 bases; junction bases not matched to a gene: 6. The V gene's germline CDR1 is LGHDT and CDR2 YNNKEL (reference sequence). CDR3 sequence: CASSQGTTSSTDTQYF. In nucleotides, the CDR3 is TGTGCCAGCAGCCAGGGGACTACCTCTAGCACAGATACGCAGTATTTT.

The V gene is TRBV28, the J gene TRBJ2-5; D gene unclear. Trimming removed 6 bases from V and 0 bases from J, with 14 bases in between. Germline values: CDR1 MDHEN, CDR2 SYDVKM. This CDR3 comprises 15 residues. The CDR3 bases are TGTGCCAGCAGCGTCACTCAGGCGTACCAAGAGACCCAGTACTTC. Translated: CASSVTQAYQETQYF.

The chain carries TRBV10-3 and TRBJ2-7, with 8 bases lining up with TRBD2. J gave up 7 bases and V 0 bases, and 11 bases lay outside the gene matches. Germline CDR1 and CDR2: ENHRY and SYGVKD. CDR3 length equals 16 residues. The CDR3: CAISESGLAGPWEQYF. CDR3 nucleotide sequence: TGTGCCATCAGTGAGTCGGGGCTAGCGGGCCCGTGGGAGCAGTACTTC.

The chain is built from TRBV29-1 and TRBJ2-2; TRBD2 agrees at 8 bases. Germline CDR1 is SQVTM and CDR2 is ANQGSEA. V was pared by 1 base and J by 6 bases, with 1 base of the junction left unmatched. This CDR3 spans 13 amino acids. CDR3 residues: CSVEVGRAGELFF. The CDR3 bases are TGCAGCGTTGAAGTCGGGAGGGCCGGGGAGCTGTTTTTT.

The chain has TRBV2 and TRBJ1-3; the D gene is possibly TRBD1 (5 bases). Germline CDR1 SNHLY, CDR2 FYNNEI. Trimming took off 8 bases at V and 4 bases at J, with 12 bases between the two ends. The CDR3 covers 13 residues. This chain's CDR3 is CASQTDSGNTIYF. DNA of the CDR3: TGTGCCAGCCAGACAGACTCCGGAAACACCATATATTTT.

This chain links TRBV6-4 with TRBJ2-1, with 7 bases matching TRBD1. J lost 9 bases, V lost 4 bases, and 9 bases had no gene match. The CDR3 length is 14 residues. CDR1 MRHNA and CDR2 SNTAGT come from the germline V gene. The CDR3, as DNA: TGTGCCAGCAGTGCGGCAGGGGGTTATCCTGAGCAGTTCTTC. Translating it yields CASSAAGGYPEQFF.

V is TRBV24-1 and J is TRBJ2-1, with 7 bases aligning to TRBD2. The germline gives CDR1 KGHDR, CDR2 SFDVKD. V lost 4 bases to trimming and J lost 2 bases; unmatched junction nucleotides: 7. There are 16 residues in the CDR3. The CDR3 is CATSDPRENTYNEQFF. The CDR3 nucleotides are TGTGCCACCAGTGACCCGCGGGAGAACACCTACAATGAGCAGTTCTTC.

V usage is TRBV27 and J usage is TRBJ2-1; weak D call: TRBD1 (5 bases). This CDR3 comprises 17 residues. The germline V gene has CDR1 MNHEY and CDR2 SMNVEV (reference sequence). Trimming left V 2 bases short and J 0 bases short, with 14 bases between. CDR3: CASSLGAGKSSYNEQFF. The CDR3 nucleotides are TGTGCCAGCAGTTTAGGAGCAGGGAAGAGCTCCTACAATGAGCAGTTCTTC.

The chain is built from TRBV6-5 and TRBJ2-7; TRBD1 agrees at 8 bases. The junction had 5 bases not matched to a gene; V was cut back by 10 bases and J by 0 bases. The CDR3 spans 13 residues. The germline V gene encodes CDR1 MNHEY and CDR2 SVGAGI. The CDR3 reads CATRDRSSYEQYF. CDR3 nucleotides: TGTGCCACCCGGGACAGGAGCTCCTACGAGCAGTACTTC.

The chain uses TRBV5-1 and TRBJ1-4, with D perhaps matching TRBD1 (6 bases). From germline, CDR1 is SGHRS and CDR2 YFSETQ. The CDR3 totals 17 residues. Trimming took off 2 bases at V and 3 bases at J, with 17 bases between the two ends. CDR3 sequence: CASSFTGTHPANEKLFF. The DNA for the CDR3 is TGCGCCAGCAGCTTTACAGGGACCCACCCCGCTAATGAAAAACTGTTTTTT.

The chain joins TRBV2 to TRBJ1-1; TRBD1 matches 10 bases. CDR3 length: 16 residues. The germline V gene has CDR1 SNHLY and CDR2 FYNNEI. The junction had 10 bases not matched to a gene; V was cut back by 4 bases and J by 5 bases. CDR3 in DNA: TGTGCCAGCAGTGGACGACAGGGGGCGCGAAGAACTGAAGCTTTCTTT. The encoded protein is CASSGRQGARRTEAFF.

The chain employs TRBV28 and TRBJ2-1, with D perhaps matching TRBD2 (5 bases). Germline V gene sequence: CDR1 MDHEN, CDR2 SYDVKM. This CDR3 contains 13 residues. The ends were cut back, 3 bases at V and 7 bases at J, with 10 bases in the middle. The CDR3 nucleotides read TGTGCCAGCAGTTTCAGCGGTAGGAATGAGCAGTTCTTC. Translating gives CASSFSGRNEQFF.

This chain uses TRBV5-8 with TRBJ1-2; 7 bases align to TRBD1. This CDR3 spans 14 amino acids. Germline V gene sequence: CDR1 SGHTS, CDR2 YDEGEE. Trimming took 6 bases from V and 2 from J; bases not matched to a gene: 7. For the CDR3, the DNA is TGTGCCAGCACCCTGACAGGGCTAAACTATGGCTACACCTTC. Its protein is CASTLTGLNYGYTF.

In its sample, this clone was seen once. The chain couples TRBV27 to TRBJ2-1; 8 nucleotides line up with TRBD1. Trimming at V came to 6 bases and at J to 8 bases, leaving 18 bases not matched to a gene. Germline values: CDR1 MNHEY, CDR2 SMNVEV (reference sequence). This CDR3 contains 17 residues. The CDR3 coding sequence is TGTGCCAGCAGAAACTACCCCCGGACAGGGAACGAGGATGAGCAGTTCTTC. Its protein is CASRNYPRTGNEDEQFF.

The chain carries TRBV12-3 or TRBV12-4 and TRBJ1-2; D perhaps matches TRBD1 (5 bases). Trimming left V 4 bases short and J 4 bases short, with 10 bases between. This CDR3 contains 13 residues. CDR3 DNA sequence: TGTGCCAGCAGTTGGGGGGGTGGCTATGGCTACACCTTC. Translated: CASSWGGGYGYTF.

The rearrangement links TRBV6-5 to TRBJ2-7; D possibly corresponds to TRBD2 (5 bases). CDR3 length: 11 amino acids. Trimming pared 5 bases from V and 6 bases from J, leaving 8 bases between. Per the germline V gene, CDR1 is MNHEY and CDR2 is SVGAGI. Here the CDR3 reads CASSNAGEQYF. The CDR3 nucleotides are TGTGCCAGCAGTAACGCGGGCGAGCAGTACTTC.

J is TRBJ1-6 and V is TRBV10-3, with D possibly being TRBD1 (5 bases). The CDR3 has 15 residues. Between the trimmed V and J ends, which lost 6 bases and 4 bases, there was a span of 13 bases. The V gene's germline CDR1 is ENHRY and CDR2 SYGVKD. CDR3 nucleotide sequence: TGTGCCATCAGCGGGACGGGAGATTATAATTCACCCCTCCACTTT. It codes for CAISGTGDYNSPLHF.

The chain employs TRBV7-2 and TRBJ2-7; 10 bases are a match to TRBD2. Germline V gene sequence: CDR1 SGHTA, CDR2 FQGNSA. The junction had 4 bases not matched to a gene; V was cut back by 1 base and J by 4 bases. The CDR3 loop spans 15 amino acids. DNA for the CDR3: TGTGCCAGCAGCTTAGAAGCGGGAGGGCCATACGAGCAGTACTTC. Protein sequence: CASSLEAGGPYEQYF.